The 18 T cell receptor beta chains presented below share a single source sample, sequenced in a study of metastatic and nonmetastatic thyroid tumors. TCRdb reanalyzed the PCR reads via MiXCR. The sample shows approximately 13,000 clones, approximately 12% of them seen only once. Before thyroid surgery, none of the patients had received any treatment. The sequencing sample was made of blood. The receptor set was obtained from a female donor with papillary thyroid cancer or a benign thyroid nodule (not recorded which). Some clones in this sample may be carry-over from other donors' samples.

This clone was detected many times. This chain connects TRBV2 to TRBJ1-1; no clear D gene. This CDR3 contains 14 residues. Trimming took 4 bases from V and 4 from J, leaving 13 bases between them. Germline assignment: CDR1 SNHLY and CDR2 FYNNEI. This CDR3 reads CASSVNNPGTEAFF. Written as DNA, the CDR3 is TGTGCCAGCAGTGTTAACAACCCTGGCACTGAAGCTTTCTTT. Complete variable domain (other parts from reference TRBV2 and TRBJ1-1): EPEVTQTPSHQVTQMGQEVILRCVPISNHLYFYWYRQILGQKVEFLVSFYNNEISEKSEIFDDQFSVERPDGSNFTLKIRSTKLEDSAMYFCASSVNNPGTEAFFGQGTRLTVV.

This clone has ten or more counts. This chain joins TRBV5-8 and TRBJ2-1, with 9 nucleotides matching TRBD1. The CDR3 covers 15 residues. V dropped 4 bases and J dropped 12; count of bases not matched to a gene: 14. Germline CDR1 is SGHTS and CDR2 is YDEGEE. DNA for the CDR3: TGTGCCAGCAGCGCCCGACAGGGGGTATGGGTTGGGCAGTTCTTC. Protein sequence: CASSARQGVWVGQFF.

Comment on this clone: One end of the junction varies from germline; a read error may be responsible. This chain joins TRBV9 and TRBJ2-7; 10 nucleotides line up with TRBD1. The germline gives CDR1 SGDLS, CDR2 YYNGEE. The CDR3 loop spans 15 amino acids. The CDR3 DNA reads as TGTGCCAACAGCCCCTCCGGGACAGGGGATGAAGAGCAGTACTTC. This encodes CANSPSGTGDEEQYF.

The genes are TRBV12-3 or TRBV12-4 and TRBJ2-3; 9 bases match TRBD2. The junction had 4 bases not matched to a gene; V was cut back by 5 bases and J by 4 bases. The CDR3 covers 14 residues. The CDR3 sequence: CASSAGGVADTQYF. The CDR3 nucleotides are TGTGCCAGCAGTGCGGGGGGGGTCGCAGATACGCAGTATTTT.

This clone was seen many times. DNA for the CDR3: TGTGCCAGCAGTTTAGGAACGGGAAGAGGATTTGATGGCTACACCTTC. This translates into CASSLGTGRGFDGYTF. The gene calls are TRBV12-3 or TRBV12-4 and TRBJ1-2; D is undetermined. This CDR3 is 16 amino acids long. Trimming removed 1 base at V and 6 bases at J, with 18 bases between.

This clone ranks as medium-sized (0.01 to 0.1%). The rearrangement joins TRBV30 to TRBJ1-2; no definite D call. With 0 bases removed from V and 0 bases from J, the gap between germline ends came to 11 bases. CDR1 and CDR2 from the germline V gene are GTSNPN and SVGIG (reference sequence). The CDR3 is 15 residues long. CDR3 DNA: TGTGCCTGGAGTGTAGGGCAGGTTACTAACTATGGCTACACCTTC. Translated: CAWSVGQVTNYGYTF. Filled out from reference TRBV30 and TRBJ1-2, the complete variable domain reads SQTIHQWPATLVQPVGSPLSLECTVEGTSNPNLYWYRQAAGRGLQLLFYSVGIGQISSEVPQNLSASRPQDRQFILSSKKLLLSDSGFYLCAWSVGQVTNYGYTFGSGTRLTVV.

Concerning this clone itself: This may arise from a read error, as a much more abundant clone is one base away. This chain connects TRBV4-1 to TRBJ2-5; TRBD1 is a possible D gene (5 bases). Germline V lookup: CDR1 MGHRA, CDR2 YSYEKL. The CDR3 loop spans 15 amino acids. Trimming pared 1 base from V and 5 bases from J, leaving 14 bases between. The CDR3 spells CASSQVTGDMETQYF. CDR3 DNA sequence: TGCGCCAGCAGCCAAGTAACAGGCGATATGGAGACCCAGTACTTC.

This clone was counted at least ten times. V is TRBV9 and J is TRBJ1-2, with D possibly matching TRBD1 (6 bases). Trimming left V 3 bases short and J 3 bases short, with 18 bases between. CDR3 length: 16 residues. The germline V gene encodes CDR1 SGDLS and CDR2 YYNGEE. The CDR3 loop reads CASSGANREPDYGYTF. CDR3 nucleotide sequence: TGTGCCAGCAGCGGCGCTAACAGGGAGCCCGACTATGGCTACACCTTC. The full variable domain, in which reference TRBV9 and TRBJ1-2 provide the parts outside the CDR3, is DSGVTQTPKHLITATGQRVTLRCSPRSGDLSVYWYQQSLDQGLQFLIQYYNGEERAKGNILERFSAQQFPDLHSELNLSSLELGDSALYFCASSGANREPDYGYTFGSGTRLTVV.

This clone was recorded many times. CDR3 loop: CASSLDSGNTEAFF. Written as DNA, the CDR3 is TGTGCCAGCAGCTTAGACTCTGGGAACACTGAAGCTTTCTTT. The chain carries TRBV11-2 and TRBJ1-1; no clear D. The CDR3 sequence is 14 residues long. V was trimmed by 0 bases and J by 1 base, leaving 6 bases between them. The germline V gene has CDR1 SGHAT and CDR2 FQNNGV.

The rearrangement joins TRBV5-5 to TRBJ2-5; TRBD2 aligns across 10 bases. V lost 5 bases, J lost 1 base, and 5 bases stayed unmatched. The germline CDR1 and CDR2 sequences are SGHKS and YYEKEE (reference sequence). The CDR3 runs 15 residues. In DNA form, the CDR3 reads TGTGCCAGCAGGCTGGGACTAGCGTCCCAAGAGACCCAGTACTTC. It is translated as CASRLGLASQETQYF.

In its sample, this clone is medium-sized. The CDR3 spells CATSDTRDRSYEQYF. In DNA, the CDR3 is TGTGCCACCAGTGATACTCGGGACAGGTCCTACGAGCAGTACTTC. The chain employs TRBV24-1 and TRBJ2-7, with 8 bases lining up with TRBD1. V shed 3 bases and J 1 base; nucleotides not matched to a gene: 4. Germline CDR1 reads KGHDR; CDR2 reads SFDVKD. The CDR3 is made up of 15 amino acids.

The table lists this clone with many counts. The V gene is TRBV11-3, the J gene TRBJ1-6, with 10 bases fitting TRBD1. The CDR3 covers 16 residues. Looked up from germline, CDR1 is SGHNT and CDR2 is YENEEA. Trimming took 5 bases from V and 7 from J; bases not matched to a gene: 8. CDR3 nucleotides: TGTGCCAGCAGCCCGAGGGACAGGGGAATGAATTCACCCCTCCACTTT. Amino acid sequence: CASSPRDRGMNSPLHF.

Many counts were recorded for this clone. The chain links TRBV12-3 or TRBV12-4 to TRBJ1-2, with 7 bases matching TRBD1. This CDR3 spans 15 amino acids. The V segment lost 7 bases and the J segment 3 bases; nucleotides outside the gene matches: 11. CDR3 residues: CASIPPEQGYYGYTF. DNA for the CDR3: TGTGCCAGCATCCCACCAGAACAGGGGTACTATGGCTACACCTTC.

The chain recombines TRBV28 with TRBJ1-6; D uncertain. This CDR3 spans 12 amino acids. Germline-derived CDR1 and CDR2 are MDHEN and SYDVKM. V lost 2 bases to trimming and J lost 10 bases, with 6 bases between them. The CDR3 loop is CASSLSGSPLHF. The DNA of the CDR3 is TGTGCCAGCAGTTTAAGTGGATCACCCCTCCACTTT.

This clone appeared many times. The V call is TRBV18, the J call TRBJ2-3; D perhaps matches TRBD2 (7 bases). Germline-derived CDR1 and CDR2 are KGHSH and LQKENI. Trimming removed 3 bases at V and 2 bases at J, with 15 bases between. The CDR3 contains 16 residues. CDR3 in amino acids: CASSPGGGIVTDTQYF. The DNA of the CDR3 is TGTGCCAGCTCACCCGGCGGGGGCATCGTCACAGATACGCAGTATTTT. The entire variable domain, with the rest obtained from reference TRBV18 and TRBJ2-3, is as follows: NAGVMQNPRHLVRRRGQEARLRCSPMKGHSHVYWYRQLPEEGLKFMVYLQKENIIDESGMPKERFSAEFPKEGPSILRIQQVVRGDSAAYFCASSPGGGIVTDTQYFGPGTRLTVL.

By sample share, this clone is medium-sized. This chain joins TRBV12-3 or TRBV12-4 and TRBJ2-3; 11 bases match TRBD2. After removal of 6 bases from V and 1 base from J, the junction contained 6 bases not matched to a gene. The length of the CDR3 is 16 residues. For the CDR3, the DNA is TGTGCCAGCAGAGCACTAGCGGGGGCCGGCACAGATACGCAGTATTTT. The encoded protein is CASRALAGAGTDTQYF.

V gene TRBV28 combines with J gene TRBJ1-6, with TRBD1 matching 8 bases. The ends lost 10 bases at V and 7 bases at J; junction bases unmatched: 12. The CDR3 is made up of 15 amino acids. Germline lookup yields CDR1 MDHEN and CDR2 SYDVKM. The CDR3 loop is CAILGQGVRNSPLHF. DNA for the CDR3: TGTGCCATCCTCGGACAGGGCGTCAGGAATTCACCCCTCCACTTT.

This clone came up a few times. V is TRBV6-2 or TRBV6-3 and J is TRBJ1-2; D perhaps matches TRBD1 (5 bases). The CDR3 sequence is 15 residues long. The germline gives CDR1 MNHEY, CDR2 SVGEGT. V was pared by 0 bases and J by 8 bases, with 16 bases between. CDR3 nucleotides: TGTGCCAGCAGTTACTCGTCAGGGAGGTCGGAGGGCTACACCTTC. Encoded protein: CASSYSSGRSEGYTF.